This TCR beta chain was sequenced in a study of T cells in Graves' hyperthyroidism and ophthalmopathy. Study-wide background: Peripheral blood was taken when the disease was first diagnosed, before any treatment began.

Study-wide results and caveats: Blood also carried most thyroid clonotypes expanded above 0.001.

This clonotype was counted many times. As yet, its antigen is unknown. Each 10 ml fresh peripheral blood draw supplied the PBMCs. RNA transcripts yielded amplified TCR beta CDR3 regions. The HTBI set primed first-round TCR CDR3 RT-PCR. From the multiplex PCR reads, TCRdb called clonotypes with MiXCR, one entry per CDR3 protein. The data hold 300,000 to 450,000 distinct CDR3 sequences, with more than 13% observed a single time. The germline V gene encodes CDR1 SGHTA and CDR2 FQGNSA. This CDR3 comprises 13 residues. Trimming took off 1 base at V and 7 bases at J, with 10 bases between the two ends. Specimen: blood. The rearrangement links TRBV7-2 to TRBJ2-5; D remains ambiguous. The source of this sequence is a woman aged 25 to 39 with Graves' hyperthyroidism. This CDR3 is CASSLVFTGTQYF. Written as DNA, the CDR3 is TGTGCCAGCAGCTTAGTCTTTACGGGGACCCAGTACTTC.